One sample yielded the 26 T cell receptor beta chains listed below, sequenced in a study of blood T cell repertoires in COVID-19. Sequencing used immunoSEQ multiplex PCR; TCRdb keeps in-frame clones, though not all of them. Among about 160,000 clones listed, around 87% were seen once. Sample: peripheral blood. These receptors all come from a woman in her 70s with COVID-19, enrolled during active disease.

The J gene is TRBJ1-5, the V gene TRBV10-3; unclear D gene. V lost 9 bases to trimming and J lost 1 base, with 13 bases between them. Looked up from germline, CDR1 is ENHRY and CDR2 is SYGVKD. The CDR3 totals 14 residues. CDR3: CAIRPAGSNQPQHF. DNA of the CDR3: TGTGCCATTAGACCGGCGGGGAGCAATCAGCCCCAGCATTTT.

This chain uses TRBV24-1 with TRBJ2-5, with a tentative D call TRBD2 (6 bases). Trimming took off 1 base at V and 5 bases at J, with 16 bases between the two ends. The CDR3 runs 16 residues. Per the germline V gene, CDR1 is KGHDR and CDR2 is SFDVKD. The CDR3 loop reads CATSDFGFREVETQYF. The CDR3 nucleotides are TGTGCCACCAGTGATTTCGGTTTCAGGGAGGTGGAGACCCAGTACTTC.

This CDR3 reads CASSSGTGKAFF. The CDR3 nucleotides are TGTGCCAGCAGTTCCGGGACAGGGAAGGCTTTCTTT. The chain uses TRBV12-3 or TRBV12-4 and TRBJ1-1, with 9 bases that match TRBD1. The CDR3 runs 12 residues. V shed 4 bases and J 11 bases; nucleotides not matched to a gene: 5.

CDR3: CASSPPGGRLNEQYF. The CDR3 DNA follows: TGTGCCAGCAGCCCCCCGGGGGGGAGACTTAACGAGCAGTACTTC. V gene TRBV28 combines with J gene TRBJ2-7; the match to TRBD2 covers 8 bases. The CDR3 loop spans 15 amino acids. Germline CDR1 and CDR2: MDHEN and SYDVKM. With V trimmed by 6 bases and J by 5 bases, 12 bases remained unmatched.

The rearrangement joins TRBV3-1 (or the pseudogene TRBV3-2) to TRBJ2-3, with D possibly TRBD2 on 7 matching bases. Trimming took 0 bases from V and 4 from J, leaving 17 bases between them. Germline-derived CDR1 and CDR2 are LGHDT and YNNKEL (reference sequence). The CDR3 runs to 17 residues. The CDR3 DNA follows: TGTGCCAGCAGCCAAGAGTCGGGGGGCGCAGGGGCAGATACGCAGTATTTT. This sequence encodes CASSQESGGAGADTQYF.

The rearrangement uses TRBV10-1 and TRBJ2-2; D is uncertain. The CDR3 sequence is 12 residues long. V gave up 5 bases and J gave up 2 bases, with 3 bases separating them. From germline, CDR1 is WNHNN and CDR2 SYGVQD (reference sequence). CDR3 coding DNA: TGCGCCAGCAGTCCAAACACCGGGGAGCTGTTTTTT. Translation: CASSPNTGELFF.

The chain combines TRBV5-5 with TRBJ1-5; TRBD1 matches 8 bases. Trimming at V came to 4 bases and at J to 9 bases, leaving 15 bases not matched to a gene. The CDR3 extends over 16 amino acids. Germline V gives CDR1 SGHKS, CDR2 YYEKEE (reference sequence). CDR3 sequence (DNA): TGTGCCAGCAGCCCTACCCCGACAGGGGTAGGAGGGCCCCAGCATTTT. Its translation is CASSPTPTGVGGPQHF. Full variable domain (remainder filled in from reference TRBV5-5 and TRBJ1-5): DAGVTQSPTHLIKTRGQQVTLRCSPISGHKSVSWYQQVLGQGPQFIFQYYEKEERGRGNFPDRFSARQFPNYSSELNVNALLLGDSALYLCASSPTPTGVGGPQHFGDGTRLSIL.

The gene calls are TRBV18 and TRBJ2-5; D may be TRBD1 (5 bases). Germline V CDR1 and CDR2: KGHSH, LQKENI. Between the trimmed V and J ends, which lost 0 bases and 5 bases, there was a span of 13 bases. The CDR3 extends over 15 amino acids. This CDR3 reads CASSPPNGRGETQYF. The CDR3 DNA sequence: TGTGCCAGCTCACCACCGAACGGTAGGGGTGAGACCCAGTACTTC.

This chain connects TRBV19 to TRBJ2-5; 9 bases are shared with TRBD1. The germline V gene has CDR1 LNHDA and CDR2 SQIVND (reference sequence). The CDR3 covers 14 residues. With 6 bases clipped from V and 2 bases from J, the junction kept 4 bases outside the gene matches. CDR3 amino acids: CASRGTGSQETQYF. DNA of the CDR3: TGTGCCAGTAGAGGGACAGGGAGTCAAGAGACCCAGTACTTC. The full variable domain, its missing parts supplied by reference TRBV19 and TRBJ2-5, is DGGITQSPKYLFRKEGQNVTLSCEQNLNHDAMYWYRQDPGQGLRLIYYSQIVNDFQKGDIAEGYSVSREKKESFPLTVTSAQKNPTAFYLCASRGTGSQETQYFGPGTRLLVL.

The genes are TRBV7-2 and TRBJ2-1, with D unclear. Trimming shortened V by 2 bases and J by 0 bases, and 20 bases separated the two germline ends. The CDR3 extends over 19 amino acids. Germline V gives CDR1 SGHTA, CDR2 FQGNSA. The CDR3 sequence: CASSLRFERTFSSYNEQFF. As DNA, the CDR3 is TGTGCCAGCAGCTTAAGGTTTGAGCGTACTTTTAGCTCCTACAATGAGCAGTTCTTC.

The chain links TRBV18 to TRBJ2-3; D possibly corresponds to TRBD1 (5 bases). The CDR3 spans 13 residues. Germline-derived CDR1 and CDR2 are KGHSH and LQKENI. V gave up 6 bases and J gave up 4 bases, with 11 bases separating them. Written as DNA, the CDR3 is TGTGCCAGCTCCCCGGACAAGCCAGATACGCAGTATTTT. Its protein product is CASSPDKPDTQYF.

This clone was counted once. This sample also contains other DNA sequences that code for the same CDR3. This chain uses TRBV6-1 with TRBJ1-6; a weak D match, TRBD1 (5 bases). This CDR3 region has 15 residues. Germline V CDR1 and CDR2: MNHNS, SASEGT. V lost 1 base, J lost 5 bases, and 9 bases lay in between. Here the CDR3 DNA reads TGTGCCAGCAGTGAAGGGACGGGGGATAATTCACCCCTCCACTTT. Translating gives CASSEGTGDNSPLHF.

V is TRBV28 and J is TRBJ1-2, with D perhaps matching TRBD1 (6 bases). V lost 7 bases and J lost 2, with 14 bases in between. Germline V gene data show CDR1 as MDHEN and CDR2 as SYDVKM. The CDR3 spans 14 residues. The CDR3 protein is CASISTGQNYGYTF. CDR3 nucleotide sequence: TGTGCCAGCATCTCAACCGGACAGAACTATGGCTACACCTTC.

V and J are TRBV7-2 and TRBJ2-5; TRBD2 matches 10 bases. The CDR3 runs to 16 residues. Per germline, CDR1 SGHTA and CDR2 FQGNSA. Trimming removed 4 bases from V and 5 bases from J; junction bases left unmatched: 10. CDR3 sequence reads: CASSSHGAGGPETQYF. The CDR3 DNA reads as TGTGCCAGCAGCTCCCACGGAGCGGGGGGGCCGGAGACCCAGTACTTC.

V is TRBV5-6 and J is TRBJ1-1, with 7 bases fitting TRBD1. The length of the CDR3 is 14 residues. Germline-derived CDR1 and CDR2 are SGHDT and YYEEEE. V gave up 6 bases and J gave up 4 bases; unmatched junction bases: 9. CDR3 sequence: CASNLRGSGTEAFF. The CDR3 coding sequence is TGTGCCAGCAACCTCAGGGGGTCGGGCACTGAAGCTTTCTTT.

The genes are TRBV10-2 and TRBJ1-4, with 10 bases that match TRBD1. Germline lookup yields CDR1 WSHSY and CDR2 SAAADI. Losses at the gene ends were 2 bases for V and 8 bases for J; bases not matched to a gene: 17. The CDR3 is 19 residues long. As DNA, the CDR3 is TGCGCCAGCAGTGAGCATCGGGACAGGGGATCTCGTAGATACGAAAAACTGTTTTTT. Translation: CASSEHRDRGSRRYEKLFF.

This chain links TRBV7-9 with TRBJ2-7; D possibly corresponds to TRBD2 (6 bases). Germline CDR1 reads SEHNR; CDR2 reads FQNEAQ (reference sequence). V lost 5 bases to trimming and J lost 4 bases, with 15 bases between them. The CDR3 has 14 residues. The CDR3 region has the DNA TGTGCCAGCAGCCCCGCGGGGCCCGGGTACGAGCAGTACTTC. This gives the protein CASSPAGPGYEQYF.

CDR3: CASSPLSGGPPSTDTQYF. DNA of the CDR3: TGTGCCAGCAGTCCACTTAGCGGGGGGCCCCCAAGCACAGATACGCAGTATTTT. The J gene is TRBJ2-3, the V gene TRBV27, with 10 bases identical to TRBD2. CDR1 and CDR2 (germline): MNHEY, SMNVEV (reference sequence). The ends lost 5 bases at V and 0 bases at J; junction bases unmatched: 11. The CDR3 is 18 residues long.

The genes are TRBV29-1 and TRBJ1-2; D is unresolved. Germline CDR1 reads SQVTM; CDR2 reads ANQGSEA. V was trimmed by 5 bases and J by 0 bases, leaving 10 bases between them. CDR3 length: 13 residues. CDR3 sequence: CSVQASANYGYTF. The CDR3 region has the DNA TGCAGCGTTCAAGCATCGGCTAACTATGGCTACACCTTC.

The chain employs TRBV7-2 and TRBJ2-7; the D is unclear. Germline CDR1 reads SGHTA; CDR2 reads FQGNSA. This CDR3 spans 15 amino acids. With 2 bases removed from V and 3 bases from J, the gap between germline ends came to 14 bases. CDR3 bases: TGTGCCAGCAGCTTAATGGCCTCAGGCGACTACGAGCAGTACTTC. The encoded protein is CASSLMASGDYEQYF.

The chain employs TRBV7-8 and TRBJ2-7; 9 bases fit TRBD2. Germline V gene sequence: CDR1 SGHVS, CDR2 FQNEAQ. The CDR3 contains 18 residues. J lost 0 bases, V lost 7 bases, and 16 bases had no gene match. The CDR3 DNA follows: TGTGCCAGCACCCCCTTTGGTGGTGAAGCGGGGGGCTCCTACGAGCAGTACTTC. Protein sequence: CASTPFGGEAGGSYEQYF.

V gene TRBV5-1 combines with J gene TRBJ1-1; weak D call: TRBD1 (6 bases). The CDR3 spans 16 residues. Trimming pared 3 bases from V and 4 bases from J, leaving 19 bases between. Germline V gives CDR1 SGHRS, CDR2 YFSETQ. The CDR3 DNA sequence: TGCGCCAGCAGCTCCCCCCTCGGGGGCGGGGGCACTGAAGCTTTCTTT. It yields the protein CASSSPLGGGGTEAFF.

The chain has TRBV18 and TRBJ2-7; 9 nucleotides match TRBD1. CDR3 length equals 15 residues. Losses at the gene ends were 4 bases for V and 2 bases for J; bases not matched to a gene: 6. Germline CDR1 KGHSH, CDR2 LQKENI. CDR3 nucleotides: TGTGCCAGCTCACTACAGGGGGCCCTCGCCTACGAGCAGTACTTC. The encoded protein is CASSLQGALAYEQYF. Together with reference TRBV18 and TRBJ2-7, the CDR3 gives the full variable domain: NAGVMQNPRHLVRRRGQEARLRCSPMKGHSHVYWYRQLPEEGLKFMVYLQKENIIDESGMPKERFSAEFPKEGPSILRIQQVVRGDSAAYFCASSLQGALAYEQYFGPGTRLTVT.

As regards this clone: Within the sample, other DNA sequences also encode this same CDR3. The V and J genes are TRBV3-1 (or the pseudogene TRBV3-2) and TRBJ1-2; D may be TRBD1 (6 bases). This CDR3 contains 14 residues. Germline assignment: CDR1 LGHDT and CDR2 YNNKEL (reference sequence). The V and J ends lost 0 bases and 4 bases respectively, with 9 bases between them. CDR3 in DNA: TGTGCCAGCAGCCAAGATCTAGGGGGCTATGGCTACACCTTC. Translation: CASSQDLGGYGYTF.

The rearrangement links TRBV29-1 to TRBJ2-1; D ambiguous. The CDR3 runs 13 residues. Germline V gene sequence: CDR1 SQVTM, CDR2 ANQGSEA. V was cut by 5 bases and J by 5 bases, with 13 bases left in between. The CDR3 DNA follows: TGCAGCGTTTCTACTACAATTAACAATGAGCAGTTCTTC. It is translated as CSVSTTINNEQFF.

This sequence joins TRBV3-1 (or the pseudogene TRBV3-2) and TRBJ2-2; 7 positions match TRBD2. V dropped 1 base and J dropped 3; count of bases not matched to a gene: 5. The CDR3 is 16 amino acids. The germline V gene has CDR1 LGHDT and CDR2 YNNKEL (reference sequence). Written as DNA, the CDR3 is TGTGCCAGCAGCCAAGTAGCGGGCGGATACACCGGGGAGCTGTTTTTT. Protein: CASSQVAGGYTGELFF.